This T cell receptor beta chain was recorded in a study of T cells in Graves' hyperthyroidism and ophthalmopathy. This clonotype showed up many times. Its cognate antigen is unknown. RNA transcripts provided the source from which TCR beta CDR3 regions were amplified. Initially, a first-round RT-PCR of the TCR CDR3 employed the HTBI primer set. TCRdb passed the multiplex PCR reads through MiXCR, listing each CDR3 protein once. The sample lists more than 500,000 distinct CDR3 sequences; roughly 16% were seen once. Study-wide results and caveats: Through a model of 13 V-J features, ophthalmopathy was separated from stable hyperthyroidism.

The CDR3 loop spans 12 amino acids. Germline-derived CDR1 and CDR2 are SGHAT and FQNNGV. V lost 0 bases and J 8 bases, leaving 7 bases between the germline ends. A lack of ophthalmopathy progression within 18 months defined stable Graves' hyperthyroidism. Each patient was aged 18 to 65 and had newly diagnosed hyperthyroidism of under 2 months' duration. Diagnosis rested on symptoms, serum thyroxine and TRAb, thyroid ultrasound, and orbital computed tomography. This chain links TRBV11-2 with TRBJ1-1, with D uncertain. What was sequenced was blood. The clonotype comes from a woman aged 25 to 45 with Graves' hyperthyroidism. CDR3 bases: TGTGCCAGCAGCTTAGAGATCAGCGAAGCTTTCTTT. This translates into CASSLEISEAFF.